This TCR beta chain is from a study of shared clonotypes between healthy human individuals. Naive CD8 cells lacked CD45RO, underwent positive selection for CCR7 and left out terminally differentiated effector memory CD45RA+ cells. Deep level was the assay's run setting. Repertoires were generated with immunoSEQ multiplex PCR, while TCRdb's copy carries only in-frame clones and drops some. The sample has roughly 810,000 clones; roughly 96% are singletons. The CDR3 covers 16 residues. Germline values: CDR1 SEHNR, CDR2 FQNEAQ (reference sequence). J was trimmed by 3 bases and V by 4 bases; bases with no gene match: 10. Regarding the study as a whole: Rarefaction exposed incomplete sorted-subset sequencing despite large depth.

Notes on this clone: The antigen remains unidentified.

Sequencing input: naive CD8+ T cells sorted from blood. J is TRBJ2-7 and V is TRBV7-9; 9 nucleotides match TRBD1. The clonotype comes from a man younger than 40 in good health. CDR3 loop: CASSSRTGVDYYEQYF. The CDR3 DNA reads as TGTGCCAGCAGCTCCAGGACAGGGGTCGACTACTACGAGCAGTACTTC.